These 29 T cell receptor beta chains came from one sample sequenced in a study of shared clonotypes between healthy human individuals. Produced via immunoSEQ multiplex PCR; TCRdb's table is partial and in-frame only. The table shows 2 million to 2.5 million clones, with 90% to 97% occurring only once. Material for sequencing was naive CD4+ T cells sorted from blood. Described subset: CD45RA+ positively selected. The receptors originated from a man between 18 and 35 years old in good health.

This rearrangement joins TRBV10-3 to TRBJ1-2, with D possibly being TRBD1 (5 bases). This CDR3 is built from 14 residues. Germline CDR1 is ENHRY and CDR2 is SYGVKD. The V end was cut by 6 bases, the J end by 3 bases, with 14 bases between. This CDR3 is CAISLQVRDYGYTF. The CDR3, as DNA: TGTGCCATCAGCCTACAGGTCCGGGACTATGGCTACACCTTC.

V is TRBV29-1 and J is TRBJ2-1, with D unresolved. The V gene's germline CDR1 is SQVTM and CDR2 ANQGSEA. V lost 3 bases to trimming and J lost 5 bases, with 8 bases between them. This CDR3 comprises 12 residues. The CDR3 DNA reads TGCAGCGTTGACGGGCTTGACAATGAGCAGTTCTTC. Its translation is CSVDGLDNEQFF.

This clone was picked up one time. A much larger clone lies a single base off, so this may be a read error. This chain links TRBV5-8 with TRBJ2-7; no reliable D call. Between the trimmed V and J ends, which lost 4 bases and 2 bases, there was a span of 4 bases. Germline V gene data show CDR1 as SGHTS and CDR2 as YDEGEE. The CDR3 length is 11 residues. The CDR3 bases are TGTGCCAGCAGCCCCGCCTACGAGCAGTACTTC. This gives the protein CASSPAYEQYF.

The rearrangement uses TRBV28 and TRBJ1-2; the D gene is possibly TRBD1 (6 bases). The germline V gene encodes CDR1 MDHEN and CDR2 SYDVKM. The CDR3 totals 16 residues. Trimming removed 6 bases from V and 5 bases from J, with 22 bases in between. The CDR3 loop is CASRLGYGGPAYGYTF. CDR3 nucleotide sequence: TGTGCCAGCAGGCTTGGGTACGGGGGCCCAGCGTATGGCTACACCTTC.

The genes are TRBV6-6 and TRBJ1-6; 9 bases are a match to TRBD1. The V gene's germline CDR1 is MNHNY and CDR2 SVGAGI (reference sequence). Trimming cost V 7 bases and J 4 bases; bases outside gene matches: 2. This CDR3 has 14 residues. CDR3 protein: CASTDRGYNSPLHF. CDR3 bases: TGTGCCAGCACCGACAGGGGGTATAATTCACCCCTCCACTTT.

The chain employs TRBV4-1 and TRBJ2-5; 13 nucleotides agree with TRBD2. Germline CDR1 reads MGHRA; CDR2 reads YSYEKL. Trimming took 2 bases from V and 6 from J; bases not matched to a gene: 9. The CDR3 covers 17 residues. As DNA, the CDR3 is TGCGCCAGCAGCCAACCAACTAGCGGGGGGGCGGGAAAGACCCAGTACTTC. Translating it yields CASSQPTSGGAGKTQYF.

This rearrangement joins TRBV6-5 to TRBJ1-2, with D uncertain. CDR1 and CDR2 (germline): MNHEY, SVGAGI. This CDR3 has 13 residues. The ends were cut back, 0 bases at V and 9 bases at J, with 11 bases in the middle. The CDR3 region has the DNA TGTGCCAGCAGTTACTCGAACGTTAAGAGCTACACCTTC. This gives the protein CASSYSNVKSYTF.

V and J are TRBV5-1 and TRBJ1-1, with 8 bases that match TRBD1. Trimming removed 4 bases from V and 4 bases from J; junction bases left unmatched: 9. Germline V CDR1 and CDR2: SGHRS, YFSETQ. The CDR3 has 15 residues. CDR3 residues: CASSGQQGEGTEAFF. In nucleotides, the CDR3 is TGCGCCAGCAGCGGGCAACAGGGGGAGGGCACTGAAGCTTTCTTT. The whole variable domain, remainder taken from reference TRBV5-1 and TRBJ1-1, is KAGVTQTPRYLIKTRGQQVTLSCSPISGHRSVSWYQQTPGQGLQFLFEYFSETQRNKGNFPGRFSGRQFSNSRSEMNVSTLELGDSALYLCASSGQQGEGTEAFFGQGTRLTVV.

In this sample, this clone turned up once. This chain uses TRBV6-5 with TRBJ2-7; 8 bases fit TRBD1. CDR3 length: 14 residues. Trimming removed 6 bases from V and 3 bases from J; junction bases left unmatched: 7. Germline lookup yields CDR1 MNHEY and CDR2 SVGAGI. The DNA of the CDR3 is TGTGCCAGCAGACACCGAACAGGGGGCTACGAGCAGTACTTC. It specifies CASRHRTGGYEQYF.

The chain uses TRBV10-3 and TRBJ2-3; possibly TRBD1 for D (5 bases). The V gene's germline CDR1 is ENHRY and CDR2 SYGVKD. The CDR3 length is 14 residues. Trimming stripped 0 bases from V and 6 bases from J, with 10 bases between. As DNA, the CDR3 is TGTGCCATCAGTGAGTCGGTGCCAGGGGATACGCAGTATTTT. It encodes CAISESVPGDTQYF.

The chain is built from TRBV28 and TRBJ2-2; D remains ambiguous. Germline loops: CDR1 MDHEN, CDR2 SYDVKM. The V gene lost 3 bases and the J gene lost 2 bases, with 16 bases spanning the gap. The CDR3 runs to 17 residues. The CDR3: CASSFRIGQINTGELFF. CDR3 DNA: TGTGCCAGCAGTTTCAGGATAGGTCAGATTAACACCGGGGAGCTGTTTTTT.

Turning to this clone: The sample carries other DNA sequences with the same CDR3. V is TRBV10-1 and J is TRBJ2-2; D remains unclear. Looked up from germline, CDR1 is WNHNN and CDR2 is SYGVQD (reference sequence). The CDR3 runs to 12 residues. V dropped 5 bases and J dropped 2 bases, with 3 bases sitting between them. CDR3 DNA sequence: TGCGCCAGCAGTTTTAACACCGGGGAGCTGTTTTTT. Translating it yields CASSFNTGELFF.

This CDR3 is CASRVTGEGTTGELFF. DNA of the CDR3: TGTGCCAGCAGGGTGACAGGGGAGGGGACCACCGGGGAGCTGTTTTTT. The chain links TRBV28 to TRBJ2-2; tentatively, D is TRBD1 (8 bases). The CDR3 extends over 16 amino acids. Germline assignment: CDR1 MDHEN and CDR2 SYDVKM. Trimming took 6 bases from V and 4 from J, leaving 18 bases between them.

Worth noting for this clone: The sample carries other DNA sequences with the same CDR3. The V gene is TRBV30, the J gene TRBJ2-3; D is uncertain. V was clipped by 3 bases and J by 6 bases, with 7 bases between them. Germline V lookup: CDR1 GTSNPN, CDR2 SVGIG (reference sequence). This CDR3 contains 11 residues. CDR3 protein: CAWSEVDTQYF. The CDR3 DNA follows: TGTGCCTGGAGCGAGGTTGATACGCAGTATTTT. The whole variable domain, filled in from reference TRBV30 and TRBJ2-3, reads SQTIHQWPATLVQPVGSPLSLECTVEGTSNPNLYWYRQAAGRGLQLLFYSVGIGQISSEVPQNLSASRPQDRQFILSSKKLLLSDSGFYLCAWSEVDTQYFGPGTRLTVL.

This clone was seen just once. The chain carries TRBV5-1 and TRBJ2-7; unclear D gene. Looked up from germline, CDR1 is SGHRS and CDR2 is YFSETQ. CDR3 length: 15 residues. V dropped 4 bases and J dropped 6 bases, with 20 bases sitting between them. Here the CDR3 DNA reads TGCGCCAGCAGCACTGGGTCGTCCCAGACGGGCGAGCAGTACTTC. It encodes CASSTGSSQTGEQYF.

The rearrangement links TRBV6-4 to TRBJ1-1; the D gene is possibly TRBD1 (6 bases). With 6 bases removed from V and 5 bases from J, the gap between germline ends came to 13 bases. CDR3 length: 13 residues. Germline-derived CDR1 and CDR2 are MRHNA and SNTAGT. The CDR3 loop is CASSRTAGTEAFF. The CDR3 DNA reads as TGTGCCAGCAGCCGGACAGCCGGGACTGAAGCTTTCTTT.

This chain links TRBV6-5 with TRBJ1-1; D uncertain. Germline V gene lookup returns CDR1 MNHEY and CDR2 SVGAGI. The CDR3 has 16 amino acids. Trimming cost V 0 bases and J 1 base, with 12 bases left between them. In nucleotides, the CDR3 is TGTGCCAGCAGTTACTCTACAGCGAAACCGAACACTGAAGCTTTCTTT. It yields the protein CASSYSTAKPNTEAFF.

The chain joins TRBV25-1 to TRBJ2-7; 8 positions match TRBD2. This CDR3 region has 15 residues. Germline V gene data show CDR1 as MGHDK and CDR2 as SYGVNS. The V segment lost 3 bases and the J segment 6 bases; nucleotides outside the gene matches: 10. DNA of the CDR3: TGTGCCAGCAGTGACTCTGAAGCGGGAGTGGTCGAGCAGTACTTC. It yields the protein CASSDSEAGVVEQYF.

V is TRBV21-1 and J is TRBJ2-5; TRBD1, the table's D call, was not compared with the DNA. TRBV21-1 is given as a pseudogene. This CDR3 has 15 amino acids. DNA for the CDR3: TGTGCCAGCAGCAAAGTGGGGCGGACAGAGGAGACCCAGTACTTC. Encoded protein: CASSKVGRTEETQYF.

The sample holds one count of this clone. The same CDR3 can be traced to other DNA sequences in this sample. The chain combines TRBV18 with TRBJ2-7, with D unresolved. Germline V gene lookup returns CDR1 KGHSH and CDR2 LQKENI. The V and J ends lost 3 bases and 2 bases respectively, with 8 bases between them. The CDR3 is 13 amino acids. CDR3 amino acids: CASSPLAAYEQYF. CDR3 sequence (DNA): TGTGCCAGCTCACCGCTCGCAGCCTACGAGCAGTACTTC. Using reference TRBV18 and TRBJ2-7 for the parts outside the CDR3, the full variable domain is NAGVMQNPRHLVRRRGQEARLRCSPMKGHSHVYWYRQLPEEGLKFMVYLQKENIIDESGMPKERFSAEFPKEGPSILRIQQVVRGDSAAYFCASSPLAAYEQYFGPGTRLTVT.

The chain couples TRBV28 to TRBJ1-5, with a possible D match to TRBD1 (6 bases). Looked up from germline, CDR1 is MDHEN and CDR2 is SYDVKM. This CDR3 region has 13 residues. The V and J ends lost 5 bases and 7 bases respectively, with 12 bases between them. Here the CDR3 DNA reads TGTGCCAGCAGTCATGACAGGACCCAGCCCCAGCATTTT. Its translation: CASSHDRTQPQHF.

The V and J genes are TRBV5-3 and TRBJ2-1, with 12 bases that match TRBD2. TRBV5-3 is an ORF for which the function is uncertain. The CDR3 spans 18 residues. Germline trimming cut 3 bases from V and 2 bases from J; bases unmatched to any gene: 9. DNA for the CDR3: TGTGCCAGAAGCTCGACGACTAGCGGGGGCCCAACCTACAATGAGCAGTTCTTC. This gives the protein CARSSTTSGGPTYNEQFF.

The chain employs TRBV30 and TRBJ1-1, with a tentative D call TRBD1 (5 bases). CDR1 is GTSNPN, CDR2 SVGIG, per germline (reference sequence). The CDR3 length is 16 residues. V gave up 0 bases and J gave up 2 bases, with 16 bases separating them. The CDR3 sequence: CAWSVEATGKNTEAFF. CDR3 sequence (DNA): TGTGCCTGGAGTGTAGAGGCAACAGGAAAAAACACTGAAGCTTTCTTT.

This chain joins TRBV7-3 and TRBJ2-1; possibly TRBD1 or TRBD2 for D (6 bases each). The CDR3 spans 17 residues. V lost 2 bases to trimming and J lost 0 bases, with 14 bases between them. From germline, CDR1 is SGHTA and CDR2 FQGTGA. The CDR3 DNA is TGTGCCAGCAGCTTATATTTGACGGGGGCCTCCTACAATGAGCAGTTCTTC. Translated: CASSLYLTGASYNEQFF.

The genes are TRBV30 and TRBJ1-4, with unresolved D. The V gene's germline CDR1 is GTSNPN and CDR2 SVGIG (reference sequence). V was pared by 5 bases and J by 5 bases, with 12 bases between. The CDR3 contains 13 residues. The CDR3 DNA follows: TGTGCCTGGTCCATGGGTAGCAATGAAAAACTGTTTTTT. Translation: CAWSMGSNEKLFF.

This clone was detected only once. This rearrangement joins TRBV5-5 to TRBJ2-7; the D gene could be TRBD1 or TRBD2 (5 bases each). The CDR3 runs 15 residues. Germline V gene sequence: CDR1 SGHKS, CDR2 YYEKEE (reference sequence). The germline V and J ends were trimmed by 2 bases and 0 bases, with 12 bases remaining between them. The CDR3 sequence: CASSLQPGPSYEQYF. The DNA of the CDR3 is TGTGCCAGCAGCTTACAACCGGGACCCTCCTACGAGCAGTACTTC.

The rearrangement joins TRBV6-4 to TRBJ2-4; D gene ambiguous. The V gene lost 8 bases and the J gene lost 3 bases, with 8 bases spanning the gap. From germline, CDR1 is MRHNA and CDR2 SNTAGT. The CDR3 length is 12 residues. This CDR3 reads CASAADKNIQYF. CDR3 nucleotides: TGTGCCAGCGCGGCAGACAAAAACATTCAGTACTTC.

The rearrangement joins TRBV30 to TRBJ1-5; D may be TRBD1 (6 bases). Deletions cut 2 bases from V and 9 bases from J, with 14 bases between. This CDR3 is 13 amino acids long. Germline CDR1 and CDR2: GTSNPN and SVGIG (reference sequence). The CDR3 DNA reads TGTGCCTGGAGTCCGACAGGACCTATGCCCCAGCATTTT. It yields the protein CAWSPTGPMPQHF.

The J gene is TRBJ2-3, the V gene TRBV29-1; 9 bases line up with TRBD2. Germline V lookup: CDR1 SQVTM, CDR2 ANQGSEA. CDR3 length: 14 amino acids. The ends lost 3 bases at V and 4 bases at J; junction bases unmatched: 5. CDR3 in amino acids: CSVDVGLASDTQYF. The CDR3 region has the DNA TGCAGCGTTGACGTTGGACTAGCGTCAGATACGCAGTATTTT.